This paragraph reports one TCR beta chain. From approximately 3,500 ng of total RNA, each TCR library was prepared. TCRdb reprocessed the 5' RACE reads, keeping one entry per CDR3 protein, no DNA. The listing contains around 380,000 distinct CDR3 sequences. The entry originates in a study of monozygotic twins with inflammatory bowel disease. Germline values: CDR1 SGHRS, CDR2 YFSETQ. The CDR3 covers 15 residues. The V call is TRBV5-1, the J call TRBJ1-5. The receptor was derived from a human donor with ulcerative colitis or Crohn's disease, or a healthy co-twin of an affected twin (not recorded which). Material for sequencing was blood. CDR3 protein: CASSLDSYSNQPQHF.